This entry lists 3 T cell receptor beta chains sequenced from one sample in a study of T cell responses to AZD1222 COVID-19 vaccine. Sequenced by immunoSEQ multiplex PCR; TCRdb stores in-frame clones only, minus some. The sample gives tens of thousands of clones, around 91% of which show up once; approximately 5% is in the top ten. Here the sequenced sample was peripheral blood, taken 28 days after the second AZD1222 dose. These receptors were collected from an adult who received the AZD1222 COVID-19 vaccine.

DNA for the CDR3: TGTGCCAGCAGCTCGGGACCTTACAATCAGCCCCAGCATTTT. As protein: CASSSGPYNQPQHF. The J gene is TRBJ1-5, the V gene TRBV11-2; possible D gene TRBD1, 5 bases. There are 14 residues in the CDR3. V lost 4 bases, J lost 3 bases, and 10 bases lay in between. The germline CDR1 and CDR2 sequences are SGHAT and FQNNGV.

V is TRBV7-9 and J is TRBJ1-5; D is unclear. Germline V gives CDR1 SEHNR, CDR2 FQNEAQ (reference sequence). Trimming pared 5 bases from V and 0 bases from J, leaving 11 bases between. The CDR3 contains 15 residues. This CDR3 is CASSPDGNSNQPQHF. CDR3 in DNA: TGTGCCAGCAGCCCGGACGGCAATAGCAATCAGCCCCAGCATTTT.

V is TRBV4-3 and J is TRBJ2-3, with TRBD2 matching 9 bases. V lost 2 bases, J lost 6 bases, and 12 bases stayed unmatched. The CDR3 loop spans 17 amino acids. Germline V gene data show CDR1 as LGHNA and CDR2 as YSLEER. Written as DNA, the CDR3 is TGCGCCAGCAGCCAAAGCCTAGCGGGGAGTTTCCCCGATACGCAGTATTTT. Encoded protein: CASSQSLAGSFPDTQYF.